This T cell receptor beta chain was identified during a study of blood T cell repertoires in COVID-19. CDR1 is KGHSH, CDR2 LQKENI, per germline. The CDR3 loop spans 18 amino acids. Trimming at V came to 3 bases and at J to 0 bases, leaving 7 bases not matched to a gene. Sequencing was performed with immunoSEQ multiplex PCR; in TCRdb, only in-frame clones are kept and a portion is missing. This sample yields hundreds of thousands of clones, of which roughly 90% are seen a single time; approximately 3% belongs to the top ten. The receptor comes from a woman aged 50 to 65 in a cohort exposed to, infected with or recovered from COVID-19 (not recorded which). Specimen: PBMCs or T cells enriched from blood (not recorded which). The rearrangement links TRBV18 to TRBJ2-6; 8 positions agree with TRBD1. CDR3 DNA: TGTGCCAGCTCACCGTTGGACAGGGAAACCTCTGGGGCCAACGTCCTGACTTTC. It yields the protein CASSPLDRETSGANVLTF. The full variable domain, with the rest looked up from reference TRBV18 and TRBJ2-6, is NAGVMQNPRHLVRRRGQEARLRCSPMKGHSHVYWYRQLPEEGLKFMVYLQKENIIDESGMPKERFSAEFPKEGPSILRIQQVVRGDSAAYFCASSPLDRETSGANVLTFGAGSRLTVL.